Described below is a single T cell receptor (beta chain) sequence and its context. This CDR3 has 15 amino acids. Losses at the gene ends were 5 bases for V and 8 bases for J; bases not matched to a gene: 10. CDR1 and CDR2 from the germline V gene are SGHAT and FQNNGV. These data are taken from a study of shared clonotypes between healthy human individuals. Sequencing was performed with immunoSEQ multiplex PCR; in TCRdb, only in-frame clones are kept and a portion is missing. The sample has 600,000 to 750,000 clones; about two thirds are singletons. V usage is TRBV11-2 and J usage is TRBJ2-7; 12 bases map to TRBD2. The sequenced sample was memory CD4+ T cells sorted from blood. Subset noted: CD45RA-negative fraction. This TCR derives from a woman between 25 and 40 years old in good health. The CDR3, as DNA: TGTGCCAGCAGCCGTGGACTAGCGGGAACCCCACAGCAGTACTTC. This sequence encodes CASSRGLAGTPQQYF. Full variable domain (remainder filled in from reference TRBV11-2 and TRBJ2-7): EAGVAQSPRYKIIEKRQSVAFWCNPISGHATLYWYQQILGQGPKLLIQFQNNGVVDDSQLPKDRFSAERLKGVDSTLKIQPAKLEDSAVYLCASSRGLAGTPQQYFGPGTRLTVT.